The clone carrying this T cell receptor (beta chain) occurred once. The antigen is undetermined. These data are taken from a study of shared clonotypes between healthy human individuals. Study-wide background: The study used three CD4 naive, three CD4 memory, two CD8 naive and one CD8 memory plate per donor. Overall study findings and caveats: Clonotypes not shared had lower generation probabilities than those common to all four donors. A handful of donors showed sharing of approximately 5% of naive CD4 clonotypes.

Germline-derived CDR1 and CDR2 are LNHDA and SQIVND (reference sequence). The CDR3 is made up of 14 amino acids. The V end lost 5 bases, the J end lost 2 bases, and 13 bases lay between the germline ends. In the study's own analysis: For the immunoSEQ data, sequences were junction-only without quality scores, so filtering differed. Some clones are missing from TCRdb's copy, which holds only in-frame ones; the method was immunoSEQ multiplex PCR. V and J calls and clone size come straight from that table; D and trimming were deduced from the DNA. The data hold hundreds of thousands of clones, with over 70% observed a single time.

This chain connects TRBV19 to TRBJ2-7; D is possibly TRBD2 (6 bases). The material sequenced was memory CD4+ T cells sorted from blood. The subset here: CD45RA-negative fraction. The source of this sequence is a young man in good health. CDR3 protein: CASSRAGSTYEQYF. CDR3 DNA sequence: TGTGCCAGTAGTCGGGCGGGATCCACCTACGAGCAGTACTTC.